One TCR beta chain is described in this entry. The target antigen is unknown. Sequenced by immunoSEQ multiplex PCR; TCRdb stores in-frame clones only, minus some. In the table there are under 50,000 clones, roughly 88% of which are singletons. This record comes from a study of OX40 agonist ivuxolimab in advanced cancers. The wider study: Cancers in dose escalation were hepatocellular, melanoma, renal cell and head and neck.

Study-wide results and limits: The authors also found low normalized T-cell clonal expansion in some nonresponders. Mean expanded clone counts were higher in CD8+ than CD4+ T cells.

The sequence was obtained from an adult with an advanced solid tumor such as melanoma, head and neck, liver or kidney cancer. The material was CD4+ or CD8+ T cells sorted from blood, obtained in a trial of the OX40 agonist ivuxolimab.

CDR3 region: CASSPPGTASYEQYF. The CDR3 DNA reads TGTGCCAGCAGTCCTCCGGGGACCGCCTCCTACGAGCAGTACTTC. The chain recombines TRBV6-6 with TRBJ2-7, with D perhaps assigned TRBD1 or TRBD2 (5 bases each). Looked up from germline, CDR1 is MNHNY and CDR2 is SVGAGI (reference sequence). The CDR3 has 15 residues. V lost 5 bases and J lost 0, with 14 bases in between.